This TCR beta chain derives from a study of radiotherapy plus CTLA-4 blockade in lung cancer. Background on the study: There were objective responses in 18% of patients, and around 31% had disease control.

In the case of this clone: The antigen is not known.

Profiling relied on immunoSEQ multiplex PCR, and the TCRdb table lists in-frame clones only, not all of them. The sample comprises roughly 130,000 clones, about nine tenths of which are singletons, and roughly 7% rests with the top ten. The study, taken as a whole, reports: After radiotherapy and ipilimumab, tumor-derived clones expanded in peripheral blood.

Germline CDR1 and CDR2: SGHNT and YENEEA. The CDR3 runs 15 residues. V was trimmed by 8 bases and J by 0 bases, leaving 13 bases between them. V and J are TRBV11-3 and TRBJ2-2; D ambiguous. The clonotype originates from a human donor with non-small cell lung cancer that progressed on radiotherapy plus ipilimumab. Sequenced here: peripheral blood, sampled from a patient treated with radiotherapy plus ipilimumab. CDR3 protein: CASRTAVANTGELFF. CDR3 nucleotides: TGTGCCAGCCGCACGGCAGTAGCGAACACCGGGGAGCTGTTTTTT.